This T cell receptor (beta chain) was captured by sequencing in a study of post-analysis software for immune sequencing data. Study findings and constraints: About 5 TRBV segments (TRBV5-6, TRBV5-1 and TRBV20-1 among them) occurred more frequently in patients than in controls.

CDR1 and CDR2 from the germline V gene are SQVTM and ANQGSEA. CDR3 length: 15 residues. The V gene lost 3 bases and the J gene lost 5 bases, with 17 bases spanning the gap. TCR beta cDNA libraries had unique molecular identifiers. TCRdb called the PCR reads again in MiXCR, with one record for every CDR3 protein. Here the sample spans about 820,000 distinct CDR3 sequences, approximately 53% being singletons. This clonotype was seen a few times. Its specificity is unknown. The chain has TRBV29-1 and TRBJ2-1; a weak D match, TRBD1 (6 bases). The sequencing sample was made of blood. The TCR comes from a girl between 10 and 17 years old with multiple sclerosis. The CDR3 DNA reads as TGCAGCGTTGAGTATCAGGACAGAGCGAACAATGAGCAGTTCTTC. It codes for CSVEYQDRANNEQFF.